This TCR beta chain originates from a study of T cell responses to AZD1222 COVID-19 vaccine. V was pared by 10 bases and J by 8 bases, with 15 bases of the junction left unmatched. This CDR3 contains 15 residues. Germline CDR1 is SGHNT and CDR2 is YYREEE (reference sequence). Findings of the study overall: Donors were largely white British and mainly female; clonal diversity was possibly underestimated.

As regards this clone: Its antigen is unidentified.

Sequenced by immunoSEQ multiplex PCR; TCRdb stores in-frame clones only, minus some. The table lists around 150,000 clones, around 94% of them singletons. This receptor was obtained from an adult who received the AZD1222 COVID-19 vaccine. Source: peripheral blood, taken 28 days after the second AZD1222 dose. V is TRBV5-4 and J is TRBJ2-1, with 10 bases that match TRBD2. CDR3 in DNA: TGTGCCTACTTTACACTAGCGGGAAGGAGTTATGAGCAGTTCTTC. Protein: CAYFTLAGRSYEQFF.